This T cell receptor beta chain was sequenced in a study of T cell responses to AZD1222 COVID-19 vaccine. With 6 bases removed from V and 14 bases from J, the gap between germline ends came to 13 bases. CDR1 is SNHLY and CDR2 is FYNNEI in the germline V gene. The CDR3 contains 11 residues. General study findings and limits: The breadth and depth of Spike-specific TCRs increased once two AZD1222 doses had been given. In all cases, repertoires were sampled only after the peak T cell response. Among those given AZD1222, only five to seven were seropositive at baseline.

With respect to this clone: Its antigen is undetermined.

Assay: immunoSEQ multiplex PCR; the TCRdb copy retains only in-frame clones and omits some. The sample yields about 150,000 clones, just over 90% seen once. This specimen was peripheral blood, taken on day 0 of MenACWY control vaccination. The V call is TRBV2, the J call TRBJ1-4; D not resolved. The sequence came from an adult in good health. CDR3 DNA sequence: TGTGCCAGCAGCCTAGACCAAATCCTGTTTTTT. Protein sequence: CASSLDQILFF.